This T cell receptor beta chain appears in the sequencing data of a study of cytomegalovirus exposure and HLA in healthy donors. The CDR3 has 15 amino acids. Germline CDR1 MNHEY, CDR2 SMNVEV (reference sequence). Trimming took off 0 bases at V and 10 bases at J, with 13 bases between the two ends. The primer mix had 60 Vbeta and 13 Jbeta primers. Clones were read by immunoSEQ multiplex PCR, and TCRdb kept only the in-frame ones, dropping some. The sample lists over 110,000 clones; around 82% were seen once. The chain carries TRBV27 and TRBJ1-6, with D maybe TRBD1 (6 bases). The clonotype originates from a female donor in good health and CMV-seronegative. Sequenced: PBMCs. The CDR3 loop reads CASSLSQGFGSPLHF. The DNA of the CDR3 is TGTGCCAGCAGTTTATCACAGGGATTTGGGTCACCCCTCCACTTT.